The entry below gives a single TCR beta chain sequence along with its context. Sequencing relied on a cDNA template that was reverse transcribed from extracted RNA. Sequencing was performed with immunoSEQ multiplex PCR; in TCRdb, only in-frame clones are kept and a portion is missing. The repertoire holds around 190,000 clones, with around three fifths as singletons. The data originate from a study of CD8+ T cells in alopecia areata. The sample comprised CD8+ T cells sorted from blood. The sequence was collected from a human donor in good health.

The CDR3: CASSLDGTGVHEQYF. Here the CDR3 DNA reads TGTGCCAGCAGCTTGGACGGGACAGGGGTCCACGAGCAGTACTTC. The chain joins TRBV5-6 to TRBJ2-7, with TRBD1 matching 10 bases. The trim removed 0 bases at V and 5 bases at J, leaving 5 bases unmatched. The CDR3 sequence is 15 residues long. Germline CDR1 is SGHDT and CDR2 is YYEEEE.